This T cell receptor beta chain was sequenced for a study of blood T cell repertoires in COVID-19. Study-wide context: PBMCs, B-cell-depleted T cells, or T cells were the source of the cDNA or gDNA that made up the material.

This clone was detected only once. Individuals drawn from 20 to 25 US areas were roughly 18 to 95 years old. The CDR3 runs to 14 residues. The germline V gene has CDR1 SGHAT and CDR2 FQNNGV. The ends were cut back, 2 bases at V and 0 bases at J, with 5 bases in the middle. Original handling: Reference gene primer amplification gave nucleated cell count estimates. The method was immunoSEQ multiplex PCR; TCRdb's version includes in-frame clones alone and lacks a portion of them. V, J and clone size are those of that table, while D and trimming were read from the DNA. Among 300,000 to 400,000 clones, roughly 90% were seen once, and the ten largest hold approximately 4.1%.

The rearrangement links TRBV11-2 to TRBJ2-4; D ambiguous. This sequence was found in a woman aged 25 to 45 who had been exposed to COVID-19. The sequencing input was PBMCs or T cells enriched from blood (not recorded which). CDR3 amino acids: CASSLSGAKNIQYF. CDR3 nucleotide sequence: TGTGCCAGCAGCTTATCGGGAGCCAAAAACATTCAGTACTTC.